This T cell receptor beta chain originates from a study of CD8 T cells in ankylosing spondylitis. Study-level findings and limits: The clones that were linked to disease were reported to be significantly enriched in matched synovial fluid samples from ankylosing spondylitis patients.

This clonotype was recorded at least ten times. Its antigen remains unidentified. As the method for making TCR beta libraries, quantitative 5'-RACE with molecular barcodes was used. TCRdb passed the 5' RACE reads through MiXCR, listing each CDR3 protein once. The top ten hold more than 6.5% of the sample, which has under 250,000 distinct CDR3 sequences, around 24% seen once. V lost 7 bases, J lost 7 bases, and 17 bases lay in between. CDR1 SGHRS and CDR2 YFSETQ come from the germline V gene. The CDR3 has 13 amino acids. Input material: blood, either unsorted or a sorted T cell fraction (not recorded which). The chain carries TRBV5-1 and TRBJ1-2; D remains ambiguous. The clonotype comes from a male donor with ankylosing spondylitis or in good health (not recorded which). CDR3 protein: CASRFDPDSGYTF. CDR3 DNA sequence: TGCGCCAGCCGTTTCGACCCAGATAGTGGCTACACCTTC.